Detailed here is one TCR beta chain. Its matching antigen is unknown. V shed 3 bases and J 1 base; nucleotides not matched to a gene: 5. The germline gives CDR1 SEHNR, CDR2 FQNEAQ (reference sequence). This CDR3 is 15 amino acids long. This sample was taken from a study of T cell responses to AZD1222 COVID-19 vaccine. Study-level information: Samples with a second dose at about 4 or about 12 weeks were pooled together. The study's findings and limits: Only a handful of individuals given AZD1222 were seropositive at baseline. In the spike-specific TCR repertoire, nearly half reportedly target unmutated variant regions.

Libraries were prepared by immunoSEQ multiplex PCR; TCRdb keeps only in-frame clonotypes and omits some of them. The table shows 100,000 to 150,000 clones, with about nine tenths occurring only once. This chain joins TRBV7-9 and TRBJ1-1, with 7 positions matching TRBD1. This TCR was sampled from an adult in good health. The sample was peripheral blood, taken on day 0 of AZD1222 vaccination. CDR3 protein: CASSFHKGANTEAFF. The CDR3 region has the DNA TGTGCCAGCAGCTTCCATAAGGGGGCGAACACTGAAGCTTTCTTT.